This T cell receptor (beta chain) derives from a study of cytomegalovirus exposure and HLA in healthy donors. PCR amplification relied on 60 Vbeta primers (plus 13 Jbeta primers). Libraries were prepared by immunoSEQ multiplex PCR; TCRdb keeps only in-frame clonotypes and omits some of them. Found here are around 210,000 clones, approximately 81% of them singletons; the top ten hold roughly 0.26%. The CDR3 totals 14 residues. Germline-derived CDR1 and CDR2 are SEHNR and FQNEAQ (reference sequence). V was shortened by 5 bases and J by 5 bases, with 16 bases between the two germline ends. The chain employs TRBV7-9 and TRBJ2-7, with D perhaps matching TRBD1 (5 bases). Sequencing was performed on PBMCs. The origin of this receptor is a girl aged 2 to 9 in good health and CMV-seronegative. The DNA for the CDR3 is TGTGCCAGCAGCGCCACAGGCTATAAGGACGAGCAGTACTTC. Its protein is CASSATGYKDEQYF.